This T cell receptor beta chain was captured in a study of blood T cell repertoires in COVID-19. At the level of the study: The United States, Italy and Spain supplied acute and convalescent COVID-19 samples. The analysed material was cDNA or gDNA that came from T cells, B-cell-depleted T cells, or PBMCs.

CDR3 length: 13 residues. Per the germline V gene, CDR1 is SGHRS and CDR2 is YFSETQ. Trimming shortened V by 0 bases and J by 9 bases, and 10 bases separated the two germline ends. As handled by the study authors: The authors estimated nucleated cell counts from reference gene primer amplification. Profiling relied on immunoSEQ multiplex PCR, and the TCRdb table lists in-frame clones only, not all of them. D and trimming were read from the DNA, whereas the V and J calls and clone size are those reported in that table. The table has about 180,000 clones, 70% to 90% seen once. The sample comprised peripheral blood. This chain connects TRBV5-1 to TRBJ2-1, with D unclear. The origin of this receptor is a woman of 80 years or more with acute or convalescent COVID-19. The CDR3 region is CASSLGQVPEQFF. DNA of the CDR3: TGCGCCAGCAGCTTGGGGCAGGTGCCTGAGCAGTTCTTC.